A single sample gave rise to the 30 T cell receptor beta chains below, sequenced in a study of tumor-infiltrating lymphocytes in primary liver carcinoma. Germline DNA was also extracted, while the blood RNA originated from unsorted whole blood. Total RNA (roughly 0.45 ug) served as template for TCR beta cDNA synthesis primed by a constant-region primer. Slightly modified ARM-PCR with three nested multiplex PCR rounds yielded TCR beta libraries. Researchers ran the first two PCR rounds for roughly 11 cycles each with TRBV1-TRBV30 forward primers and a C-beta reverse primer. TCRdb recomputed calls from the multiplex PCR reads with MiXCR, one row per CDR3 protein. The sample shows about 200,000 distinct CDR3 sequences, 65% of them seen only once. Material for sequencing was peripheral blood. Receptors were obtained from a woman aged 55-69 years with primary liver carcinoma and hepatitis B virus infection.

There are many counts of this clonotype. This rearrangement joins TRBV6-1 to TRBJ1-5, with D unresolved. V was shortened by 1 base and J by 1 base, with 11 bases between the two germline ends. Germline lookup yields CDR1 MNHNS and CDR2 SASEGT. The CDR3 sequence is 16 residues long. As DNA, the CDR3 is TGTGCCAGCAGTGAAGTTTGGGTAGCGAGCAATCAGCCCCAGCATTTT. It specifies CASSEVWVASNQPQHF.

This sequence joins TRBV29-1 and TRBJ2-4; D is unclear. The CDR3 length is 12 residues. The V and J ends lost 5 bases and 3 bases respectively, with 8 bases between them. Germline CDR1 and CDR2: SQVTM and ANQGSEA. The DNA for the CDR3 is TGCAGCGTTCAGGCAGGCAAAAACATTCAGTACTTC. The encoded protein is CSVQAGKNIQYF.

About this clonotype: This is likely a read error, given that the CDR3 carries no conserved phenylalanine or tryptophan at its end. The V gene is TRBV25-1, the J gene TRBJ1-4; D gene unclear. V gave up 1 base and J gave up 8 bases, with 8 bases separating them. Germline V gives CDR1 MGHDK, CDR2 SYGVNS. The CDR3 loop spans 13 amino acids. CDR3 DNA: TGTGCCAGCAGTGAATTGGCAGAAGAAAAACTGTTTTCT. Amino acids: CASSELAEEKLFS.

To note about this clonotype: A single base separates this from a much larger clone, so it may be a read error. The rearrangement links TRBV29-1 to TRBJ2-1; 7 bases are a match to TRBD2. The CDR3 runs 14 residues. V trimming: 3 bases; J trimming: 7 bases; junction bases outside the gene matches: 9. Germline values: CDR1 SQVTM, CDR2 ANQGSEA. CDR3 region: CSVELGGSDNEQFF. CDR3 nucleotide sequence: TGCAGCGTTGAGCTGGGCGGGAGTGATAATGAGCAGTTCTTC.

This clonotype was observed at least ten times. The V gene is TRBV11-3, the J gene TRBJ2-2, with a tentative D call TRBD2 (5 bases). The CDR3 extends over 14 amino acids. Trimming removed 5 bases at V and 3 bases at J, with 10 bases between. Germline V gives CDR1 SGHNT, CDR2 YENEEA. CDR3 DNA sequence: TGTGCCAGCAGCAACGGACTTCACACCGGGGAGCTGTTTTTT. It is translated as CASSNGLHTGELFF.

There are a few counts of this clonotype. CDR3 DNA sequence: TGCGCCAGCAGCCACGAACCGGGAAACCGGGGTAATGAGCAGTTCTTC. It codes for CASSHEPGNRGNEQFF. J is TRBJ2-1 and V is TRBV4-1; the D gene is possibly TRBD2 (5 bases). The CDR3 is made up of 16 amino acids. Germline CDR1 MGHRA, CDR2 YSYEKL. The V gene lost 3 bases and the J gene lost 7 bases, with 19 bases spanning the gap.

J is TRBJ1-3 and V is TRBV5-1; D is possibly TRBD1 (5 bases). Trimming took 2 bases from V and 0 from J, leaving 9 bases between them. The germline V gene has CDR1 SGHRS and CDR2 YFSETQ. The CDR3 extends over 15 amino acids. The CDR3: CASSFMGGSGNTIYF. The CDR3 DNA reads TGCGCCAGCAGCTTTATGGGGGGCTCTGGAAACACCATATATTTT.

Concerning this clonotype: A much larger clone differs by one base, so this may be a read error. As DNA, the CDR3 is TGCGCCAGCAGCCAAGATCGAACTATCTCCTACGGGCAGTACTTC. It is translated as CASSQDRTISYGQYF. The gene calls are TRBV4-1 and TRBJ2-7; D is ambiguous. CDR1 and CDR2 from the germline V gene are MGHRA and YSYEKL. The CDR3 has 15 residues.

This clonotype was observed many times. The rearrangement joins TRBV11-3 to TRBJ2-2; tentatively, D is TRBD2 (7 bases). V gave up 5 bases and J gave up 6 bases, with 19 bases separating them. In germline, CDR1 is SGHNT, CDR2 YENEEA. This CDR3 has 16 residues. CDR3 amino acids: CASSTGGLSIPGELFF. Written as DNA, the CDR3 is TGTGCCAGCAGCACCGGGGGGCTCTCAATCCCCGGGGAGCTGTTTTTT.

Worth noting for this clonotype: A clone one base away is much larger, so this may be a read error. V gene TRBV6-5 combines with J gene TRBJ1-2; 8 bases are shared with TRBD1. The CDR3 is 14 amino acids. CDR1 MNHEY and CDR2 SVGAGI come from the germline V gene. The CDR3 sequence: CASTRQGRNYGYAF. In DNA, the CDR3 is TGTGCCAGCACTCGACAGGGGCGAAACTATGGCTACGCCTTC.

This clonotype was seen repeatedly, ten times or more. The genes are TRBV5-6 and TRBJ2-4, with TRBD2 matching 14 bases. In germline, CDR1 is SGHDT, CDR2 YYEEEE. Trimming removed 4 bases from V and 5 bases from J; junction bases left unmatched: 8. The CDR3 loop spans 17 amino acids. The CDR3 region is CASSPGTSGSWQNIQYF. DNA for the CDR3: TGTGCCAGCAGCCCCGGGACTAGCGGGAGTTGGCAAAACATTCAGTACTTC. The full variable domain, rest sourced from reference TRBV5-6 and TRBJ2-4, is DAGVTQSPTHLIKTRGQQVTLRCSPKSGHDTVSWYQQALGQGPQFIFQYYEEEERQRGNFPDRFSGHQFPNYSSELNVNALLLGDSALYLCASSPGTSGSWQNIQYFGAGTRLSVL.

This clonotype was seen many times. The V call is TRBV11-2, the J call TRBJ2-7; unclear D gene. CDR1 and CDR2 from the germline V gene are SGHAT and FQNNGV. The length of the CDR3 is 14 residues. Deletions cut 4 bases from V and 2 bases from J, with 12 bases between. The CDR3 sequence: CASSSTVGTYEQYF. CDR3 sequence (DNA): TGTGCCAGCAGCTCTACAGTTGGGACCTACGAGCAGTACTTC.

Comments on this clonotype: A much larger clone lies one base from this, so it may be a read error. The chain couples TRBV6-2 or TRBV6-3 to TRBJ2-3; possible D gene TRBD1, 6 bases. Deletions cut 6 bases from V and 0 bases from J, with 13 bases between. This CDR3 has 15 residues. The germline V gene has CDR1 MNHEY and CDR2 SVGEGT. CDR3 in amino acids: CASRLQGTSTDTQYF. The CDR3 nucleotides are TGTGCCAGCAGACTACAGGGAACTAGCACAGATACGCAGTATTTT.

This clonotype was detected ten times or more. The rearrangement uses TRBV29-1 and TRBJ2-7; 7 bases line up with TRBD1. The V and J ends lost 7 bases and 4 bases, in that order; junction bases with no gene match: 4. This CDR3 spans 11 amino acids. The V gene's germline CDR1 is SQVTM and CDR2 ANQGSEA. DNA for the CDR3: TGCAGCGCCATACAGGGGTACGAGCAGTACTTC. Its translation is CSAIQGYEQYF.

Of note for this clonotype: This may come from a read error, since a much larger clone is one base off. The chain links TRBV5-5 to TRBJ1-4, with D maybe TRBD1 (5 bases). The germline gives CDR1 SGHKS, CDR2 YYEKEE (reference sequence). The germline V and J ends were trimmed by 6 bases and 11 bases, with 17 bases remaining between them. The CDR3 sequence is 13 residues long. CDR3 sequence (DNA): TGTGCCAGCAACCCCGGGCGAGAGGGGAAACTGTTTTTT. This translates into CASNPGREGKLFF.

This clonotype was detected a few times. A much bigger clone sits one base away, suggesting this may be a read error. This rearrangement joins TRBV6-2 or TRBV6-3 to TRBJ2-7, with D possibly being TRBD1 (5 bases). CDR1 is MNHEY and CDR2 is SVGEGT in the germline V gene. This CDR3 is built from 12 residues. DNA of the CDR3: TGTGCCAGCAGGGACACCCCCTACGGGCAGTACTTC. Amino acids: CASRDTPYGQYF.

The chain has TRBV6-1 and TRBJ2-3; 7 bases are shared with TRBD2. Germline lookup yields CDR1 MNHNS and CDR2 SASEGT. Trimming took 4 bases from V and 2 from J; bases not matched to a gene: 9. The CDR3 extends over 16 amino acids. This CDR3 is CASSGRPGGYTDTQYF. CDR3 in DNA: TGTGCCAGCAGTGGACGTCCGGGAGGCTACACAGATACGCAGTATTTT.

Concerning this clonotype itself: One end of the junction varies from germline; a read error may be responsible. The chain has TRBV6-2 or TRBV6-3 and TRBJ2-1, with TRBD2 identical over 10 bases. Germline V CDR1 and CDR2: MNHEY, SVGEGT. The length of the CDR3 is 16 residues. The CDR3, as DNA: TGTGCCTGCAGTTACCGGCTAGCGGGAGTGGGCAATGAGCAGTTCTTC. Its translation is CACSYRLAGVGNEQFF.

J is TRBJ2-7 and V is TRBV5-8, with 8 bases lining up with TRBD2. The CDR3 covers 15 residues. Germline CDR1 SGHTS, CDR2 YDEGEE. With V trimmed by 4 bases and J by 3 bases, 9 bases remained unmatched. The CDR3 bases are TGTGCCAGCAGCCCACTAAGCGGGAGTGTCTACGAGCAGTACTTC. Translation: CASSPLSGSVYEQYF.

This clonotype was observed a handful of times. This chain connects TRBV5-1 to TRBJ2-3; D gene uncertain. CDR3 length: 13 amino acids. Trimming left V 4 bases short and J 1 base short, with 7 bases between. In germline, CDR1 is SGHRS, CDR2 YFSETQ. The CDR3 sequence is CASSPYRTDTQYF. The CDR3 nucleotides read TGCGCCAGCAGCCCTTACCGCACAGATACGCAGTATTTT.

The chain links TRBV11-1 to TRBJ2-7; 7 nucleotides match TRBD2. With V trimmed by 7 bases and J by 7 bases, 13 bases remained unmatched. This CDR3 is built from 14 residues. CDR1 SGHAT and CDR2 FQDESV come from the germline V gene (reference sequence). CDR3 protein: CASINLGTNYEQYF. The CDR3 DNA reads TGTGCCAGCATCAACCTCGGGACTAACTATGAGCAGTACTTC.

The chain carries TRBV28 and TRBJ2-2; D might be TRBD2 (5 bases). The germline V gene encodes CDR1 MDHEN and CDR2 SYDVKM. The CDR3 contains 14 residues. Trimming stripped 3 bases from V and 5 bases from J, with 10 bases between. CDR3 loop: CASSFRRGTGELFF. The CDR3 nucleotides are TGTGCCAGCAGTTTTCGGAGAGGGACCGGGGAGCTGTTTTTT.

This clonotype appeared many times. The chain is built from TRBV12-3 or TRBV12-4 and TRBJ2-1, with D tentatively TRBD2 (5 bases). Trimming removed 0 bases from V and 14 bases from J, with 14 bases in between. There are 13 residues in the CDR3. CDR3 amino acids: CASSLARASFKFF. The DNA of the CDR3 is TGTGCCAGCAGTTTAGCGAGGGCTAGCTTTAAGTTCTTC.

In its sample, this clonotype was seen many times. This rearrangement joins TRBV11-3 to TRBJ1-1, with D perhaps TRBD1 (5 bases). The CDR3 length is 13 residues. The V end was cut by 6 bases, the J end by 3 bases, with 11 bases between. Germline V CDR1 and CDR2: SGHNT, YENEEA. The CDR3 bases are TGTGCCAGCAGTTCGGACACTTACACTGAAGCTTTCTTT. Translating it yields CASSSDTYTEAFF.

About this clonotype itself: Here the CDR3 omits its conserved ending phenylalanine or tryptophan, so a read error is the likely source. V usage is TRBV5-6 and J usage is TRBJ2-7, with a tentative D call TRBD1 (5 bases). This CDR3 is 15 amino acids long. Germline V gene sequence: CDR1 SGHDT, CDR2 YYEEEE. The V and J ends lost 0 bases and 3 bases respectively, with 13 bases between them. The CDR3 spells CASSLVGAIHYEQYL. Here the CDR3 DNA reads TGTGCCAGCAGCTTGGTTGGGGCGATCCACTACGAGCAGTACCTC.

About this clonotype: The junction departs from the called germline gene at one end, perhaps through a read error. V is TRBV11-2 and J is TRBJ2-3; 7 nucleotides agree with TRBD1. Germline V CDR1 and CDR2: SGHAT, FQNNGV. CDR3 size: 15 residues. The CDR3 coding sequence is TGTGCCAGCGGCCCACAGGGGTCACACACAGATACACAGTATTTT. Encoded protein: CASGPQGSHTDTQYF.

The chain recombines TRBV11-2 with TRBJ2-7; 7 bases line up with TRBD2. The CDR3 contains 14 residues. Per the germline V gene, CDR1 is SGHAT and CDR2 is FQNNGV. J was trimmed by 13 bases and V by 5 bases; bases with no gene match: 17. DNA of the CDR3: TGTGCCAGCAGCCCGGTGGGAGGGTTGGGCGAACACTACTTC. It encodes CASSPVGGLGEHYF.

This clonotype has a count of ten or more. The chain is built from TRBV5-1 and TRBJ2-1; D may be TRBD1 or TRBD2 (5 bases each). The CDR3 contains 18 residues. Trimming shortened V by 1 base and J by 0 bases, and 17 bases separated the two germline ends. Germline-derived CDR1 and CDR2 are SGHRS and YFSETQ. DNA of the CDR3: TGCGCCAGCAGCTTGTCCGGGGCCCGCTCGGGCTCCTACAATGAGCAGTTCTTC. Amino acids: CASSLSGARSGSYNEQFF.

Regarding this clonotype: A single base separates this from a much larger clone, so it may be a read error. V is TRBV12-3 or TRBV12-4 and J is TRBJ1-1; TRBD1 is a possible D gene (6 bases). CDR3 length equals 13 residues. V shed 2 bases and J shed 12 bases, with 16 bases lying between them. CDR3 nucleotide sequence: TGTGCCAGCAGTTTAAACAGGGATATCCGCCCTTTCTTT. It specifies CASSLNRDIRPFF.

In the case of this clonotype: It may be a read error: a sequence one base away is much more abundant. J is TRBJ1-2 and V is TRBV4-1, with a weak D call TRBD1 (5 bases). This CDR3 comprises 15 residues. Germline values: CDR1 MGHRA, CDR2 YSYEKL. This chain's CDR3 is CASNQLQGLDYGYTF. In nucleotides, the CDR3 is TGCGCCAGCAACCAACTCCAGGGCCTTGACTATGGCTACACCTTC.